The entry below describes one T cell receptor beta chain. Its antigen is as yet unknown. This CDR3 contains 13 residues. Trimming removed 5 bases at V and 7 bases at J, with 15 bases between. Germline CDR1 and CDR2: SEHNR and FQNEAQ (reference sequence). Data came from immunoSEQ multiplex PCR; TCRdb stores just in-frame clones and leaves some out. Among around 170,000 clones listed, around nine tenths were seen once. These data come from a study of Ad26.COV2.S vaccination and SARS-CoV-2 variants. Study-wide points: Non-spike TCR breadth showed similarity between vaccine and placebo recipients. Greater spike-specific TCR breadth was seen in vaccine recipients than in placebo recipients.

Sequenced material: peripheral blood, taken after recovery from COVID-19. The V and J genes are TRBV7-9 and TRBJ2-7, with D unclear. The TCR comes from a human donor who had recovered from COVID-19. The CDR3 reads CASSPNIMGEQYF. The CDR3 region has the DNA TGTGCCAGCAGCCCTAATATCATGGGGGAGCAGTACTTC. Full variable domain (remainder filled in from reference TRBV7-9 and TRBJ2-7): DTGVSQNPRHKITKRGQNVTFRCDPISEHNRLYWYRQTLGQGPEFLTYFQNEAQLEKSRLLSDRFSAERPKGSFSTLEIQRTEQGDSAMYLCASSPNIMGEQYFGPGTRLTVT.